This T cell receptor beta chain was identified in a study of blood T cells in healthy people across ages. At the level of the study: For every two T cells, template switching captured about one barcoded beta molecule.

The CDR3 has 15 residues. Trimming removed 2 bases at V and 0 bases at J, with 10 bases between. CDR1 and CDR2 from the germline V gene are LGHNA and YSLEER. Primers used in a second PCR of about 6 to 11 cycles were a sample-barcoded 5' primer and a J-beta primer mix. TCRdb reprocessed the 5' RACE reads with MiXCR, giving one entry per CDR3 protein. The sample has around 620,000 distinct CDR3 sequences, 25% to 30% seen once. This clonotype originated in a woman in her seventies in good health. The sequencing input was blood. The chain is built from TRBV4-3 and TRBJ1-2; D unresolved. The CDR3 here is CASSQSGFTNYGYTF. DNA of the CDR3: TGCGCCAGCAGCCAATCCGGCTTTACTAACTATGGCTACACCTTC.